This T cell receptor (beta chain) was identified in a study of T cell responses to AZD1222 COVID-19 vaccine. Study-wide context: It was second doses at about 4 or about 12 weeks that were pooled.

The data were produced by immunoSEQ multiplex PCR, yet TCRdb's version contains in-frame clones alone and is incomplete. The table has 150,000 to 200,000 clones, over 80% seen once. Deletions cut 4 bases from V and 8 bases from J, with 16 bases between. The CDR3 covers 14 residues. In germline, CDR1 is SGHNT, CDR2 YYREEE (reference sequence). Comments on this clone: Its cognate antigen is unknown.

Study conclusions and caveats: Only after the peak T cell response were repertoires sampled. Donors skewed white British and female; clonal diversity was possibly underestimated.

The sample was peripheral blood, taken on day 0 of AZD1222 vaccination. The chain couples TRBV5-4 to TRBJ2-1, with a weak D call TRBD2 (6 bases). This clonotype originated in an adult in good health. DNA of the CDR3: TGTGCCAGCAGCGGTGATAGCGGTAGGGATGAGCAGTTCTTC. Translation gives CASSGDSGRDEQFF.